A single sample gave rise to the 5 T cell receptor beta chains below, sequenced in a study of blood T cell repertoires in COVID-19. Repertoires were generated with immunoSEQ multiplex PCR, while TCRdb's copy carries only in-frame clones and drops some. The sample has hundreds of thousands of clones, 88% seen once. The sequencing input was PBMCs or T cells enriched from blood (not recorded which). The receptors were gathered from a woman in her sixties in a cohort exposed to, infected with or recovered from COVID-19 (not recorded which).

This chain links TRBV24-1 with TRBJ2-7; TRBD2 agrees at 10 bases. CDR1 is KGHDR, CDR2 SFDVKD, per germline. V gave up 4 bases and J gave up 2 bases; unmatched junction bases: 7. The CDR3 contains 16 residues. This CDR3 is CATSDPKGLATYEQYF. CDR3 bases: TGTGCCACCAGTGACCCGAAGGGACTAGCGACCTACGAGCAGTACTTC.

The chain carries TRBV6-1 and TRBJ1-2; TRBD1 matches 10 bases. The CDR3 contains 13 residues. In germline, CDR1 is MNHNS, CDR2 SASEGT. The V and J ends lost 3 bases and 10 bases, in that order; junction bases with no gene match: 5. This CDR3 reads CASSETGGAIYTF. DNA of the CDR3: TGTGCCAGCAGTGAGACAGGGGGCGCAATCTACACCTTC.

The V and J genes are TRBV13 and TRBJ2-1; TRBD2 aligns across 9 bases. V dropped 5 bases and J dropped 8; count of bases not matched to a gene: 4. The CDR3 extends over 13 amino acids. Per germline, CDR1 PRHDT and CDR2 FYEKMQ (reference sequence). For the CDR3, the DNA is TGTGCCAGCAGCCCCCTAGCGGGATATGAGCAGTTCTTC. This encodes CASSPLAGYEQFF.

The sample holds a few counts of this clone. This rearrangement joins TRBV7-8 to TRBJ2-1, with 9 bases aligning to TRBD2. J lost 3 bases, V lost 1 base, and 4 bases had no gene match. Germline CDR1 and CDR2: SGHVS and FQNEAQ. This CDR3 contains 16 residues. CDR3 DNA: TGTGCCAGCAGCTTAGGACTAGCGGATATCTACAATGAGCAGTTCTTC. Protein sequence: CASSLGLADIYNEQFF. Combining the CDR3 with reference TRBV7-8 and TRBJ2-1 gives the whole variable domain GAGVSQSPRYKVAKRGQDVALRCDPISGHVSLFWYQQALGQGPEFLTYFQNEAQLDKSGLPSDRFFAERPEGSVSTLKIQRTQQEDSAVYLCASSLGLADIYNEQFFGPGTRLTVL.

V gene TRBV6-5 combines with J gene TRBJ2-5; D possibly corresponds to TRBD1 (5 bases). The CDR3 runs 14 residues. V gave up 6 bases and J gave up 2 bases, with 13 bases separating them. Germline lookup yields CDR1 MNHEY and CDR2 SVGAGI. The CDR3 reads CASRLTGSQETQYF. CDR3 nucleotide sequence: TGTGCCAGCAGATTAACAGGTTCGCAAGAGACCCAGTACTTC.